This TCR beta chain was sequenced in a study of read filtering for tumor transcriptome and immune sequencing. As for the study in general: Transcriptome libraries were built from DNase-treated RNA.

Molecular barcoded adaptors covering alpha/delta and beta/gamma chains were used on approximately 400 ng RNA. TCRdb processed the reads anew with MiXCR; each CDR3 protein has one entry. The sample carries about 46,000 distinct CDR3 sequences, roughly 20% recorded once. This CDR3 has 16 residues. The trim removed 4 bases at V and 9 bases at J, leaving 13 bases unmatched. Germline V CDR1 and CDR2: LGHDT, YNNKEL (reference sequence). This clonotype was counted a few times. A read error is possible here, since a much larger clone lies one base away. V gene TRBV3-1 combines with J gene TRBJ2-1; 9 positions agree with TRBD1. Sequenced material: a population of CD138-negative cells sorted from bone marrow. This sequence was found in a donor aged 40 or over with multiple myeloma. As DNA, the CDR3 is TGTGCCAGCAGCCTCCTCGGGGACAGGGCTTTCGGTGAGCAGTTCTTC. It translates to CASSLLGDRAFGEQFF.